The T cell receptor beta chain under discussion was sequenced for a study of blood T cell dynamics during melanoma immunotherapy. At the level of the study: First-line therapy was either pembrolizumab or nivolumab with ipilimumab for metastatic melanoma.

Libraries were prepared by immunoSEQ multiplex PCR; TCRdb keeps only in-frame clonotypes and omits some of them. The sample holds 15,000 to 20,000 clones, approximately 90% seen once. Time point reported: pre-treatment baseline. Prior systemic cancer therapy, immunosuppressant use and other active malignancies excluded patients. The germline V gene has CDR1 SQVTM and CDR2 ANQGSEA. V was trimmed by 4 bases and J by 4 bases, leaving 15 bases between them. The CDR3 runs 14 residues. As to this clone: What it binds is not known.

Findings of the study overall: PBMC repertoires of eventual disease-control patients split at W3 into clonality or diversity gains.

The receptor comes from a human donor with melanoma. The source material was blood, sampled from a patient treated with checkpoint blockade. The chain recombines TRBV29-1 with TRBJ2-3, with D unresolved. CDR3 loop: CSVGLGRNADTQYF. DNA of the CDR3: TGCAGCGTTGGCTTAGGCAGAAACGCAGATACGCAGTATTTT.